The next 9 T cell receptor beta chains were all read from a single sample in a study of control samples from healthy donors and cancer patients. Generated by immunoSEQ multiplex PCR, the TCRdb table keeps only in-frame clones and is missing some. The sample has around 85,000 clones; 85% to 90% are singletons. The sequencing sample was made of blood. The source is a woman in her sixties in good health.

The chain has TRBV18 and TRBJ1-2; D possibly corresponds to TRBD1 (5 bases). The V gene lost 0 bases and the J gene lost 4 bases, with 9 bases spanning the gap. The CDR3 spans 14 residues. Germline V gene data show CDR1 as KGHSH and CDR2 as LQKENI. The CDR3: CASSPPTGLYGYTF. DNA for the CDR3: TGTGCCAGCTCACCACCCACAGGACTCTATGGCTACACCTTC.

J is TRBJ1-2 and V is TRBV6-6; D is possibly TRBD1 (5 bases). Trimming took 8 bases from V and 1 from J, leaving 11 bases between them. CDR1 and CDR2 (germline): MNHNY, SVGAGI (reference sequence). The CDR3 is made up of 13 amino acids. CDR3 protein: CASEGADNYGYTF. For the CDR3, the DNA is TGTGCCAGCGAAGGGGCCGATAACTATGGCTACACCTTC.

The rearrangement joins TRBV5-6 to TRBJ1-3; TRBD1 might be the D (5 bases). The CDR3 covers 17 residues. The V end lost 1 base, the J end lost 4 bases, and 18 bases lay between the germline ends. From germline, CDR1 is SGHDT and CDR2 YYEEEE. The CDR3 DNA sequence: TGTGCCAGCAGCTTGCCTTTATTCAGGGAATCGGGAAACACCATATATTTT. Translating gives CASSLPLFRESGNTIYF. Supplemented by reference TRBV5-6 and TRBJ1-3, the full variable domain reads DAGVTQSPTHLIKTRGQQVTLRCSPKSGHDTVSWYQQALGQGPQFIFQYYEEEERQRGNFPDRFSGHQFPNYSSELNVNALLLGDSALYLCASSLPLFRESGNTIYFGEGSWLTVV.

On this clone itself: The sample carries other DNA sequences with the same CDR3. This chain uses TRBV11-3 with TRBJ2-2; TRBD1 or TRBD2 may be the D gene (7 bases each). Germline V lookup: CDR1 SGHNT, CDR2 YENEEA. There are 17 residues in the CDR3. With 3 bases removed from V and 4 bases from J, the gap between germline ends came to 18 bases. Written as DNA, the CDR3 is TGTGCCAGCAGCTTCCGGCCAGGGGGGGGGCTCACCGGGGAGCTGTTTTTT. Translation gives CASSFRPGGGLTGELFF.

CDR3: CASRTEMNTEAFF. The CDR3 nucleotides read TGTGCCAGTCGGACGGAAATGAACACTGAAGCTTTCTTT. The genes are TRBV2 and TRBJ1-1; the D is unclear. Trimming left V 9 bases short and J 0 bases short, with 11 bases between. Germline assignment: CDR1 SNHLY and CDR2 FYNNEI. CDR3 length: 13 amino acids.

The CDR3 DNA sequence: TGTGCCAGCAGCTTCACCCGGGGTTACGAGCAGTACTTC. Amino acid sequence: CASSFTRGYEQYF. V and J are TRBV13 and TRBJ2-7, with D tentatively TRBD2 (5 bases). Per germline, CDR1 PRHDT and CDR2 FYEKMQ (reference sequence). V lost 3 bases to trimming and J lost 4 bases, with 10 bases between them. This CDR3 contains 13 residues.

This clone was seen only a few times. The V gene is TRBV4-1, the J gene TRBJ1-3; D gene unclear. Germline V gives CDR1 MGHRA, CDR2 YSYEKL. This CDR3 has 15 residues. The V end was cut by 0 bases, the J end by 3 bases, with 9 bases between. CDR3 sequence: CASSQDPGIGNTIYF. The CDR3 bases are TGCGCCAGCAGCCAAGATCCCGGGATTGGAAACACCATATATTTT.

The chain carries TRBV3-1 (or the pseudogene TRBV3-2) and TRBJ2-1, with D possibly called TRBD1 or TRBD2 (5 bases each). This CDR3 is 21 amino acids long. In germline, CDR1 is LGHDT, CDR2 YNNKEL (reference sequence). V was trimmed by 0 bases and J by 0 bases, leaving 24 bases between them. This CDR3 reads CASSQDLSPRQRTSSYNEQFF. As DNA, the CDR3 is TGTGCCAGCAGCCAAGATCTTTCCCCCCGACAGCGGACGAGCTCCTACAATGAGCAGTTCTTC.

This chain's CDR3 is CASSSGGIEQFF. CDR3 in DNA: TGTGCCAGCAGCTCAGGGGGGATTGAGCAGTTCTTC. The chain carries TRBV7-3 and TRBJ2-1, with D possibly being TRBD1 (7 bases). Trimming removed 4 bases at V and 9 bases at J, with 10 bases between. CDR3 length equals 12 residues. Germline values: CDR1 SGHTA, CDR2 FQGTGA.